This T cell receptor (beta chain) was sequenced for a study of blood T cell repertoires in COVID-19. Across the whole study: PBMCs, B-cell-depleted T cells, or T cells provided the cDNA or gDNA that made up the material.

Authors' methods: Amplification of reference gene primers provided the estimated nucleated cell counts. TCRdb's copy holds only in-frame clones and misses some; the assay was immunoSEQ multiplex PCR. V, J and clone size derive from that table, while D and trimming were established from the DNA sequence. The table records some 38,000 clones, 80% of them present only once. Germline CDR1 and CDR2: SGHRS and YFSETQ. V was clipped by 5 bases and J by 0 bases; unmatched bases: 4. This CDR3 contains 15 residues. Material for sequencing was peripheral blood. The chain recombines TRBV5-1 with TRBJ2-7; 11 bases are a match to TRBD2. This clonotype was sampled from a woman aged 65 to 85 with acute or convalescent COVID-19. CDR3 DNA sequence: TGCGCCAGCAGAATAACTAGCGGGAGCTCCTACGAGCAGTACTTC. Translating gives CASRITSGSSYEQYF.